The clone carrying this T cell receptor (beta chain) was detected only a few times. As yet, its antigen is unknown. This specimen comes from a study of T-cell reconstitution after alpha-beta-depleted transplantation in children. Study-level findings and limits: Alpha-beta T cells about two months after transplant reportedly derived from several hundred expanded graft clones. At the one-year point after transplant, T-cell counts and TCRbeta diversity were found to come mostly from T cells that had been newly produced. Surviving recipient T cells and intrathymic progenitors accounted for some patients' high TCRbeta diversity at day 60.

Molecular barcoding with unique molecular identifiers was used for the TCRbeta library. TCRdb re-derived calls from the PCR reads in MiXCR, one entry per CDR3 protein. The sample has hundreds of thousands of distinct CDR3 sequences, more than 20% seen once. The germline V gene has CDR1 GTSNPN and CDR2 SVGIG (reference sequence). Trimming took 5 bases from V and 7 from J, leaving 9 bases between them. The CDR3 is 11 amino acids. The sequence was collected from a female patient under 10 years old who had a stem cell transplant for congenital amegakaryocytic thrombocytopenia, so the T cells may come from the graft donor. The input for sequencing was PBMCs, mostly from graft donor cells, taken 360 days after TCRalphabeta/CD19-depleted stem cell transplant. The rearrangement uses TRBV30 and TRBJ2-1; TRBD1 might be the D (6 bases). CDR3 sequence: CAWDRPNEQFF. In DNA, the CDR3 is TGTGCCTGGGACAGGCCGAATGAGCAGTTCTTC.